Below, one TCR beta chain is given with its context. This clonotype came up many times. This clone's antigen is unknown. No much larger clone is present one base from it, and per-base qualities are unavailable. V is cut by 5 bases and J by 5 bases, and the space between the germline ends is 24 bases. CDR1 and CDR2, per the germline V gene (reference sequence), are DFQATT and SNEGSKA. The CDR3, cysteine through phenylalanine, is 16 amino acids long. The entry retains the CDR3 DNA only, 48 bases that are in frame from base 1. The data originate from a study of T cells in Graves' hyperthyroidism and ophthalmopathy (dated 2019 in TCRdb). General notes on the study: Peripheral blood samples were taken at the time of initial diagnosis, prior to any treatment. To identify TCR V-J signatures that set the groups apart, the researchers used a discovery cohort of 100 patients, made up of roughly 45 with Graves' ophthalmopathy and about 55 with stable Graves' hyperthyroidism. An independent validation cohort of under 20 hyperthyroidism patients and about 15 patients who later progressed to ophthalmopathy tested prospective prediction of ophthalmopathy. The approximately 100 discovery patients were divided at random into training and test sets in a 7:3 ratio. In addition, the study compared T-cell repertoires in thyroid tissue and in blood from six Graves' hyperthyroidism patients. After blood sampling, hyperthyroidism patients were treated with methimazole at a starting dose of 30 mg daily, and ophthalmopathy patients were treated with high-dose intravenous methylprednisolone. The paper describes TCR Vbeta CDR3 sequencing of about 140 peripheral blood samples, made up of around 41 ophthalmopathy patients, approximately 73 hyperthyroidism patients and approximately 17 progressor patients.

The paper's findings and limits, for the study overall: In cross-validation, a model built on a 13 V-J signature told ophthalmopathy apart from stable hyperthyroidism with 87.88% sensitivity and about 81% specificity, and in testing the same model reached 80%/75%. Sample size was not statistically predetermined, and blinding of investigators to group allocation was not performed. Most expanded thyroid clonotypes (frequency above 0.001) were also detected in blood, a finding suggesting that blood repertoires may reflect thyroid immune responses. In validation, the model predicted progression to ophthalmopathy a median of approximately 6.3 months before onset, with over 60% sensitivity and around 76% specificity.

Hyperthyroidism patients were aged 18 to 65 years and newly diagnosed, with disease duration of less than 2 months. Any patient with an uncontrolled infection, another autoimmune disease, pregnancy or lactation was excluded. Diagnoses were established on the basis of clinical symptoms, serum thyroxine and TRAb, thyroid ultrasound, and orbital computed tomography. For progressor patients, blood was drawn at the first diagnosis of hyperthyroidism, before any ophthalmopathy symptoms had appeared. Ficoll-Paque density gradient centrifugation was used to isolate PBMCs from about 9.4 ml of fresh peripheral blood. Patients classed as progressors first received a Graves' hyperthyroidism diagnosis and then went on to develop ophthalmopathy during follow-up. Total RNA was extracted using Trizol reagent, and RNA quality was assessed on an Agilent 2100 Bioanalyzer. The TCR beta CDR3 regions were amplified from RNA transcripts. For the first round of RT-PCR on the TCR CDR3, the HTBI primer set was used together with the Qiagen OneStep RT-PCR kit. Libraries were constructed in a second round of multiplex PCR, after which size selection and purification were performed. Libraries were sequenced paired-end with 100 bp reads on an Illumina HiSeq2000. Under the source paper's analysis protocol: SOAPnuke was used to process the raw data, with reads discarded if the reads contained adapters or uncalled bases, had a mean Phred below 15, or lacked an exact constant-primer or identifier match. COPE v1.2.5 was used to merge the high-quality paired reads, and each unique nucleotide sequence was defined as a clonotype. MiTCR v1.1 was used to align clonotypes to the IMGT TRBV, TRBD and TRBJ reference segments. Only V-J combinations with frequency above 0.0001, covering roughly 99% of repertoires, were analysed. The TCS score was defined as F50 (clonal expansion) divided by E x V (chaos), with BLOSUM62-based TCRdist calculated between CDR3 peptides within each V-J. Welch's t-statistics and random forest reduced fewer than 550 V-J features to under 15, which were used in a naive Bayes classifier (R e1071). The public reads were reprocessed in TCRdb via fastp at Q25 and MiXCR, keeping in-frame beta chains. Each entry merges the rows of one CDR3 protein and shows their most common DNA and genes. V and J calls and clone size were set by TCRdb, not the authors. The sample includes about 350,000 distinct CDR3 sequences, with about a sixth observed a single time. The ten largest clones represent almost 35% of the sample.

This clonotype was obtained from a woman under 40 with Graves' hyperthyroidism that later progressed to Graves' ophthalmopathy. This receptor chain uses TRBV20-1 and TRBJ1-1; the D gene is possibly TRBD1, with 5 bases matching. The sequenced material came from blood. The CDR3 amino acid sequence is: CSAFPGGGWVGTEAFF. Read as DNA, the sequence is TGCAGTGCTTTTCCAGGCGGGGGGTGGGTGGGAACTGAAGCTTTCTTT.